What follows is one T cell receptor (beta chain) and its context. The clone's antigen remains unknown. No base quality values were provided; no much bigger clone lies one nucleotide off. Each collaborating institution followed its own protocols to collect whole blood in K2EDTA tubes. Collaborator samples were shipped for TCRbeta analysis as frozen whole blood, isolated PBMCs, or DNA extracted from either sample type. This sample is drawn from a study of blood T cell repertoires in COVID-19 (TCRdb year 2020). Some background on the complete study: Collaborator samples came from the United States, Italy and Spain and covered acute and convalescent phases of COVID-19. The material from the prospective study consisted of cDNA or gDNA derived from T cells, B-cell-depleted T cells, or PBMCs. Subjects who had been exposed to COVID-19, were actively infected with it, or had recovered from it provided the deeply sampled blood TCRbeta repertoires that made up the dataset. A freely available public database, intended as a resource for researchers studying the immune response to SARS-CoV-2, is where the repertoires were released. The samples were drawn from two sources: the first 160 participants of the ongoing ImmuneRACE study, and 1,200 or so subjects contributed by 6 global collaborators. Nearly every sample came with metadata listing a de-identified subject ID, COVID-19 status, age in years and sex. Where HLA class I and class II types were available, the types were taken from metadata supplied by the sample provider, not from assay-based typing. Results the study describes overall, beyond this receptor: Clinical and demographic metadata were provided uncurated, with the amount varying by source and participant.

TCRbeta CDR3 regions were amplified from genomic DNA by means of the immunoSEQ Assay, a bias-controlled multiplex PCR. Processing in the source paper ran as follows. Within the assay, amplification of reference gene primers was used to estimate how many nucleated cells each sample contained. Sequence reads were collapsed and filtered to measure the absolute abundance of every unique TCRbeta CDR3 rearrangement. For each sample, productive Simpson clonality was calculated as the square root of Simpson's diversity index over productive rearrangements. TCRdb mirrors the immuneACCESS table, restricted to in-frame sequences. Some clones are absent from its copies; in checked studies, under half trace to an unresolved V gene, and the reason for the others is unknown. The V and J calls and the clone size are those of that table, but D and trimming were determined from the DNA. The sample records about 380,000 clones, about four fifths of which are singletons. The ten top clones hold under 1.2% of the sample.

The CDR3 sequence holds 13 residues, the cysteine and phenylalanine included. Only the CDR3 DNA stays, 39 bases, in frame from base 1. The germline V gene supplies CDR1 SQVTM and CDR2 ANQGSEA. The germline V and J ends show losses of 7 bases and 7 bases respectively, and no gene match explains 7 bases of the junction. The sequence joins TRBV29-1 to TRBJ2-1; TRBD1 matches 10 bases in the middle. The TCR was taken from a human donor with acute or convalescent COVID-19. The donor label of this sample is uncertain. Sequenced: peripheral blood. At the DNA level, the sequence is TGCAGCGGGGGACAGGGGTTTGGAAATGAGCAGTTCTTC. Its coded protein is CSGGQGFGNEQFF.